The clone carrying this T cell receptor beta chain has just a few counts. This entry belongs to a study of T-cell reconstitution after alpha-beta-depleted transplantation in children. CDR1 is DFQATT and CDR2 is SNEGSKA in the germline V gene (reference sequence). Trimming removed 3 bases at V and 1 base at J, with 20 bases between. This CDR3 has 17 residues. The library targeted TCRbeta and was prepared with unique molecular identifiers. TCRdb re-derived calls from the PCR reads in MiXCR, one entry per CDR3 protein. This table holds around 490,000 distinct CDR3 sequences, over 10% found once. The sequence was obtained from a female patient younger than 10 who had a stem cell transplant for aplastic anemia, so the T cells may come from the graft donor. V and J are TRBV20-1 and TRBJ2-3; D remains ambiguous. Source: PBMCs, mostly from graft donor cells, taken 180 days after TCRalphabeta/CD19-depleted stem cell transplant. CDR3 in DNA: TGCAGTGCTAGGGATCCCCTGTTCCCATACCGCACAGATACGCAGTATTTT. This codes for CSARDPLFPYRTDTQYF.